Following are 20 T cell receptor beta chains from one sample sequenced in a study of blood T cell repertoires in COVID-19. The assay was immunoSEQ multiplex PCR, and TCRdb's table has in-frame clones only and misses some. Seen here are 87,000 or so clones, around 87% observed once, and the top ten hold 4.5% to 6%. Sequenced: peripheral blood. The receptor source for this set is an elderly woman with acute or convalescent COVID-19.

The V call is TRBV5-1, the J call TRBJ1-1; D possibly corresponds to TRBD1 (6 bases). V lost 0 bases and J lost 4, with 10 bases in between. The CDR3 is made up of 14 amino acids. Germline CDR1 is SGHRS and CDR2 is YFSETQ. The CDR3 loop reads CASSLEGVGTEAFF. CDR3 in DNA: TGCGCCAGCAGCTTGGAGGGGGTAGGCACTGAAGCTTTCTTT.

The rearrangement uses TRBV19 and TRBJ1-5; D gene unclear. Germline CDR1 and CDR2: LNHDA and SQIVND (reference sequence). V dropped 7 bases and J dropped 9 bases, with 16 bases sitting between them. The CDR3 consists of 13 residues. The CDR3 sequence is CASIRPERLPQHF. As DNA, the CDR3 is TGTGCCAGTATACGACCCGAGCGGTTGCCCCAGCATTTT.

V is TRBV3-1 (or the pseudogene TRBV3-2) and J is TRBJ1-2; possible D gene TRBD1, 5 bases. The CDR3 extends over 15 amino acids. V lost 1 base, J lost 5 bases, and 14 bases lay in between. CDR1 LGHDT and CDR2 YNNKEL come from the germline V gene (reference sequence). For the CDR3, the DNA is TGTGCCAGCAGCCAAGCACAGGACCTCCTATATGGCTACACCTTC. It codes for CASSQAQDLLYGYTF.

The chain links TRBV30 to TRBJ2-5; D is possibly TRBD1 (6 bases). Per the germline V gene, CDR1 is GTSNPN and CDR2 is SVGIG (reference sequence). The V and J ends lost 6 bases and 4 bases respectively, with 18 bases between them. The CDR3 loop spans 14 amino acids. CDR3 region: CACHTRGSPETQYF. CDR3 DNA sequence: TGTGCCTGTCATACCAGGGGTTCGCCAGAGACCCAGTACTTC.

This clone appeared a single time. V gene TRBV23-1 combines with J gene TRBJ1-5; D is unresolved. TRBV23-1 is annotated as an ORF whose role is uncertain. The CDR3 runs 16 residues. V lost 3 bases and J lost 0, with 12 bases in between. The CDR3: CASSHAKTFSNQPQHF. The CDR3 DNA reads as TGCGCCAGCAGTCATGCCAAAACTTTTAGCAATCAGCCCCAGCATTTT.

The rearrangement uses TRBV29-1 and TRBJ2-5; D perhaps matches TRBD2 (7 bases). Per the germline V gene, CDR1 is SQVTM and CDR2 is ANQGSEA. The CDR3 spans 13 residues. V lost 2 bases, J lost 4 bases, and 11 bases lay in between. The CDR3 loop is CSVERGGGETQYF. Written as DNA, the CDR3 is TGCAGCGTTGAAAGGGGGGGTGGAGAGACCCAGTACTTC.

The V call is TRBV19, the J call TRBJ1-5; 8 bases agree with TRBD1. The CDR3 loop spans 13 amino acids. Germline values: CDR1 LNHDA, CDR2 SQIVND (reference sequence). The junction had 9 bases not matched to a gene; V was cut back by 10 bases and J by 7 bases. The CDR3 sequence is CATADRAGQPQHF. In DNA form, the CDR3 reads TGTGCCACCGCGGACAGGGCCGGCCAGCCCCAGCATTTT.

The V and J genes are TRBV9 and TRBJ2-7; TRBD1 matches at 9 bases. The CDR3 has 14 residues. The J segment lost 4 bases and the V segment lost 3 bases, leaving 5 bases of the junction unmatched. Germline V CDR1 and CDR2: SGDLS, YYNGEE. The CDR3 DNA reads TGTGCCAGCAGCGCGGGACAGGGAGAGTACGAGCAGTACTTC. This sequence encodes CASSAGQGEYEQYF.

A few counts support this clone. CDR3: CASRAGAWNEQFF. The CDR3 nucleotides are TGTGCCAGTAGAGCGGGGGCTTGGAATGAGCAGTTCTTC. The chain links TRBV19 to TRBJ2-1, with 8 bases matching TRBD2. Looked up from germline, CDR1 is LNHDA and CDR2 is SQIVND (reference sequence). The CDR3 sequence is 13 residues long. The junction had 5 bases not matched to a gene; V was cut back by 6 bases and J by 7 bases.

This sequence joins TRBV6-5 and TRBJ2-1; a possible D gene is TRBD2 (6 bases). This CDR3 region has 14 residues. Trimming left V 2 bases short and J 10 bases short, with 15 bases between. Germline CDR1 MNHEY, CDR2 SVGAGI. The CDR3 nucleotides read TGTGCCAGCAGTTACCTAACCGGGACTGGCGAGCAGTTCTTC. Its translation: CASSYLTGTGEQFF.

J is TRBJ1-1 and V is TRBV30; D unresolved. Germline values: CDR1 GTSNPN, CDR2 SVGIG (reference sequence). This CDR3 has 11 residues. V lost 2 bases and J lost 6, with 7 bases in between. CDR3 nucleotides: TGTGCCTGGAGTCCCGGGGCTGAAGCTTTCTTT. Residues: CAWSPGAEAFF.

This chain joins TRBV10-2 and TRBJ1-5; TRBD1 aligns across 7 bases. The CDR3 totals 13 residues. With V trimmed by 6 bases and J by 4 bases, 3 bases remained unmatched. Germline-derived CDR1 and CDR2 are WSHSY and SAAADI. CDR3 protein: CASSGTANQPQHF. The CDR3 DNA follows: TGCGCCAGCAGCGGGACAGCTAATCAGCCCCAGCATTTT.

The chain joins TRBV6-5 to TRBJ1-1; D may be TRBD1 (6 bases). This CDR3 comprises 16 residues. CDR1 MNHEY and CDR2 SVGAGI come from the germline V gene. Trimming cost V 2 bases and J 3 bases, with 16 bases left between them. The CDR3 loop is CASSYTNRALDTEAFF. The CDR3 DNA follows: TGTGCCAGCAGTTACACGAACAGGGCGTTGGACACTGAAGCTTTCTTT.

The chain joins TRBV18 to TRBJ2-7, with 11 bases fitting TRBD1. CDR1 KGHSH and CDR2 LQKENI come from the germline V gene. CDR3 length: 15 residues. V trimming: 3 bases; J trimming: 3 bases; junction bases outside the gene matches: 4. The CDR3 is CASSPGQGGIYEQYF. The CDR3 coding sequence is TGTGCCAGCTCACCGGGACAGGGGGGGATCTACGAGCAGTACTTC.

In its sample, this clone was seen once. This chain links TRBV9 with TRBJ2-3, with D possibly being TRBD1 (5 bases). CDR3 size: 15 residues. Germline CDR1 and CDR2: SGDLS and YYNGEE. Trimming took 0 bases from V and 7 from J, leaving 15 bases between them. The CDR3 region is CASSVGDAGAYTQYF. CDR3 bases: TGTGCCAGCAGCGTAGGCGATGCTGGGGCCTATACGCAGTATTTT.

This clone has just one count. J is TRBJ1-4 and V is TRBV5-1; 8 nucleotides align to TRBD1. The CDR3 contains 15 residues. Germline CDR1 reads SGHRS; CDR2 reads YFSETQ. V gave up 3 bases and J gave up 7 bases; unmatched junction bases: 8. CDR3 loop: CASSSSGQATEKLFF. CDR3 sequence (DNA): TGCGCCAGCAGCTCGTCGGGACAGGCGACTGAAAAACTGTTTTTT. The full variable domain, in which reference TRBV5-1 and TRBJ1-4 provide the parts outside the CDR3, is KAGVTQTPRYLIKTRGQQVTLSCSPISGHRSVSWYQQTPGQGLQFLFEYFSETQRNKGNFPGRFSGRQFSNSRSEMNVSTLELGDSALYLCASSSSGQATEKLFFGSGTQLSVL.

V gene TRBV7-3 combines with J gene TRBJ1-6, with D hard to call. There are 15 residues in the CDR3. Trimming removed 1 base from V and 4 bases from J, with 8 bases in between. Germline V lookup: CDR1 SGHTA, CDR2 FQGTGA. The CDR3 coding sequence is TGTGCCAGCAGCTTAATGGGAGGGTATAATTCACCCCTCCACTTT. It encodes CASSLMGGYNSPLHF.

This clone has only one observation. The chain uses TRBV2 and TRBJ1-1, with D maybe TRBD1 (6 bases). V gave up 7 bases and J gave up 0 bases, with 18 bases separating them. Germline V gene sequence: CDR1 SNHLY, CDR2 FYNNEI. The CDR3 extends over 16 amino acids. CDR3 sequence: CASTQRRTVLNTEAFF. CDR3 coding DNA: TGTGCCAGCACCCAAAGGAGGACAGTACTGAACACTGAAGCTTTCTTT.

This rearrangement joins TRBV7-9 to TRBJ2-2, with a possible D match to TRBD1 (6 bases). The V and J ends lost 7 bases and 1 base respectively, with 13 bases between them. The germline CDR1 and CDR2 sequences are SEHNR and FQNEAQ (reference sequence). The CDR3 runs 15 residues. CDR3 sequence reads: CASNKPGQNTGELFF. The CDR3 bases are TGTGCCAGCAATAAACCGGGACAGAACACCGGGGAGCTGTTTTTT. The full variable domain, its missing parts supplied by reference TRBV7-9 and TRBJ2-2, is DTGVSQNPRHKITKRGQNVTFRCDPISEHNRLYWYRQTLGQGPEFLTYFQNEAQLEKSRLLSDRFSAERPKGSFSTLEIQRTEQGDSAMYLCASNKPGQNTGELFFGEGSRLTVL.

Concerning this clone: The junction departs from the called germline gene at one end, perhaps through a read error. This chain uses TRBV6-5 with TRBJ1-1; D call uncertain. The germline CDR1 and CDR2 sequences are MNHEY and SVGAGI. The CDR3 length is 12 residues. In DNA form, the CDR3 reads TGTGCCTGCAGTCCCTTGAACACTGAAGCTTTCTTT. Its translation is CACSPLNTEAFF.